This TCR beta chain was retrieved from a study of cytomegalovirus exposure and HLA in healthy donors. Overall study findings and caveats: In vitro, three CMV-associated chains proved specific for CMV antigens. The authors later found most CMV-associated TCR beta chains appeared HLA-restricted.

This clone occurred a few times. Its antigen is still unknown. It was with 60 Vbeta and 13 Jbeta primers that the PCR ran. The protocol was immunoSEQ multiplex PCR, while the TCRdb copy is restricted to in-frame clones and leaves out a portion. This table holds over 100,000 clones, approximately 10% found once. This CDR3 spans 16 amino acids. CDR1 is SGHTA, CDR2 FQGTGA, per germline. J gave up 5 bases and V 2 bases, and 8 bases lay outside the gene matches. Sequencing was performed on PBMCs. The source is a woman in her thirties or forties in good health and CMV-seropositive. The gene calls are TRBV7-3 and TRBJ2-5, with 10 bases identical to TRBD1. Here the CDR3 reads CASSLGDRGVTETQYF. The CDR3 bases are TGTGCCAGCAGCTTAGGGGACAGGGGTGTAACGGAGACCCAGTACTTC.